This paragraph covers one T cell receptor (beta chain) sequence. The data are from a study of blood T cell repertoires in COVID-19. Trimming removed 2 bases at V and 5 bases at J, with 18 bases between. This CDR3 is built from 16 residues. CDR1 MDHEN and CDR2 SYDVKM come from the germline V gene. Profiling relied on immunoSEQ multiplex PCR, and the TCRdb table lists in-frame clones only, not all of them. The sample records fewer than 200,000 clones, around 88% being singletons. The chain recombines TRBV28 with TRBJ1-1; D perhaps matches TRBD1 (5 bases). The clonotype originates from a woman aged 45-60 years in a cohort exposed to, infected with or recovered from COVID-19 (not recorded which). Material for sequencing was PBMCs or T cells enriched from blood (not recorded which). CDR3 amino acids: CASSLSSAGPATEAFF. DNA of the CDR3: TGTGCCAGCAGTTTAAGTTCGGCAGGGCCAGCGACTGAAGCTTTCTTT.